The entry that follows covers one T cell receptor (beta chain) sequence. Its antigen is undetermined. These data are taken from a study of cytomegalovirus exposure and HLA in healthy donors. Overall study context: The same platform was used for the roughly 120 validation repertoires and the 650 to 800 first-cohort repertoires, a later analysis reported. Notes on the study in general: Usually a TCR sequence was rare, but some public TCRs were found in many donors. In a later analysis, first-cohort TCR clusters were found to tend to co-occur in the roughly 120 validation repertoires.

The V gene lost 4 bases and the J gene lost 6 bases, with 10 bases spanning the gap. The CDR3 has 13 residues. Germline assignment: CDR1 SGHRS and CDR2 YFSETQ. TCRdb keeps only in-frame clones here, not all; method: immunoSEQ multiplex PCR. The sample consists of 150,000 or so clones, about 86% of them appearing once. This chain connects TRBV5-1 to TRBJ2-2; possible D gene TRBD2, 5 bases. The TCR comes from a human donor in good health. The sample consisted of PBMCs. The CDR3 bases are TGCGCCAGCAGCCTATTAGCGCCCGGGGAGCTGTTTTTT. Its translation is CASSLLAPGELFF.